Below are 12 T cell receptor beta chains sequenced from a single sample in a study of T cells in Graves' hyperthyroidism and ophthalmopathy. Amplified TCR beta CDR3 regions derived from RNA transcripts. A first-round RT-PCR of the TCR CDR3 used the HTBI primer set. TCRdb re-called the multiplex PCR reads through MiXCR, storing one row per CDR3 protein. This sample yields some 360,000 distinct CDR3 sequences, of which about 15% are seen a single time; approximately 11% belongs to the top ten. Source material: blood. The receptor set was obtained from a woman between 55 and 75 years old with Graves' hyperthyroidism.

The rearrangement links TRBV6-2 or TRBV6-3 to TRBJ2-1; 7 bases line up with TRBD2. This CDR3 contains 16 residues. Germline CDR1 is MNHEY and CDR2 is SVGEGT. V shed 2 bases and J 7 bases; nucleotides not matched to a gene: 11. CDR3 sequence (DNA): TGTGCCAGCAGTTACCCTTCGCCGCGGGAGAAGAATGAGCAGTTCTTC. The encoded protein is CASSYPSPREKNEQFF.

The chain employs TRBV27 and TRBJ2-2; 7 bases are a match to TRBD2. This CDR3 contains 16 residues. In germline, CDR1 is MNHEY, CDR2 SMNVEV (reference sequence). Unmatched junction bases numbered 7, after V lost 1 base and J lost 5 bases. The CDR3 coding sequence is TGTGCCAGCAGTTTATGGTCTTCGGGGGGAACCGGGGAGCTGTTTTTT. Residues: CASSLWSSGGTGELFF.

This clonotype was seen only a few times. The rearrangement uses TRBV19 and TRBJ1-3; D gene ambiguous. The CDR3 spans 13 residues. Germline CDR1 and CDR2: LNHDA and SQIVND (reference sequence). V lost 6 bases to trimming and J lost 7 bases, with 13 bases between them. The CDR3 loop is CASSEIRGNTIYF. CDR3 bases: TGTGCCAGTAGCGAGATAAGAGGGAACACCATATATTTT. Variable domain in full (rest from reference TRBV19 and TRBJ1-3): DGGITQSPKYLFRKEGQNVTLSCEQNLNHDAMYWYRQDPGQGLRLIYYSQIVNDFQKGDIAEGYSVSREKKESFPLTVTSAQKNPTAFYLCASSEIRGNTIYFGEGSWLTVV.

Remarks on this clonotype: Since a much larger clone is just one base distant, this may be a read error. CDR3 region: CASTSQGSFRSEQFF. Here the CDR3 DNA reads TGTGCCAGCACCTCACAGGGCTCGTTTAGGAGTGAGCAGTTCTTC. The chain links TRBV6-2 or TRBV6-3 to TRBJ2-1, with D perhaps TRBD1 (6 bases). The CDR3 totals 15 residues. V was clipped by 7 bases and J by 9 bases, with 22 bases between them. The germline V gene encodes CDR1 MNHEY and CDR2 SVGEGT.

This clonotype was seen many times. The chain employs TRBV28 and TRBJ1-1, with TRBD1 identical over 9 bases. Losses at the gene ends were 2 bases for V and 6 bases for J; bases not matched to a gene: 7. The CDR3 runs to 15 residues. Germline V gene data show CDR1 as MDHEN and CDR2 as SYDVKM. CDR3: CASSLPGQGRAEAFF. CDR3 sequence (DNA): TGTGCCAGCAGTTTACCAGGACAGGGGAGGGCTGAAGCTTTCTTT. Using reference TRBV28 and TRBJ1-1 for the parts outside the CDR3, the full variable domain is DVKVTQSSRYLVKRTGEKVFLECVQDMDHENMFWYRQDPGLGLRLIYFSYDVKMKEKGDIPEGYSVSREKKERFSLILESASTNQTSMYLCASSLPGQGRAEAFFGQGTRLTVV.

Regarding this clonotype: This could be a read error, since a much larger clone is one nucleotide away. This rearrangement joins TRBV27 to TRBJ2-3; 7 bases map to TRBD1. The CDR3 has 16 amino acids. Trimming took 5 bases from V and 4 from J; bases not matched to a gene: 12. In germline, CDR1 is MNHEY, CDR2 SMNVEV (reference sequence). The CDR3 sequence is CASSRDRVKISDTQYF. As DNA, the CDR3 is TGTGCCAGCAGTCGCGACAGGGTTAAGATCTCAGATACGCAGTATTTT.

This clonotype was counted at least ten times. The V and J genes are TRBV7-3 and TRBJ2-1, with D perhaps TRBD1 or TRBD2 (5 bases each). The V end lost 5 bases, the J end lost 3 bases, and 20 bases lay between the germline ends. Germline CDR1 is SGHTA and CDR2 is FQGTGA. The CDR3 has 17 amino acids. Written as DNA, the CDR3 is TGTGCCAGCAGCCCAGTCCTGGGGACCAATAACTACAATGAGCAGTTCTTC. The encoded protein is CASSPVLGTNNYNEQFF.

This clonotype was observed a handful of times. This chain uses TRBV29-1 with TRBJ2-7; 8 positions match TRBD1. The CDR3 is made up of 13 amino acids. Trimming cost V 5 bases and J 2 bases; bases outside gene matches: 5. Per the germline V gene, CDR1 is SQVTM and CDR2 is ANQGSEA. The CDR3 nucleotides are TGCAGCGTTAGACAGGGGCCCCCCTACGAGCAGTACTTC. This encodes CSVRQGPPYEQYF.

This clonotype was found a few times. The V call is TRBV30, the J call TRBJ2-3; 9 bases are a match to TRBD1. Germline trimming cut 2 bases from V and 6 bases from J; bases unmatched to any gene: 6. The CDR3 is 14 amino acids. In germline, CDR1 is GTSNPN, CDR2 SVGIG (reference sequence). The CDR3 reads CAWSRDRAADTQYF. The CDR3 DNA is TGTGCCTGGAGTAGGGACAGGGCGGCGGATACGCAGTATTTT.

The J gene is TRBJ2-1, the V gene TRBV5-1; TRBD1 matches 8 bases. This CDR3 is built from 15 residues. CDR1 is SGHRS and CDR2 is YFSETQ in the germline V gene. Trimming at V came to 0 bases and at J to 8 bases, leaving 7 bases not matched to a gene. CDR3 in DNA: TGCGCCAGCAGCTTGGGGACAGGGAGAGCCGATGAGCAGTTCTTC. Amino acid sequence: CASSLGTGRADEQFF.

On this clonotype itself: This clone may be a read error of a much larger clone one base away. The conserved final phenylalanine or tryptophan is absent from the CDR3, which likely points to a read error. The rearrangement uses TRBV10-1 and TRBJ2-3, with D possibly TRBD1 on 7 matching bases. Germline V gives CDR1 WNHNN, CDR2 SYGVQD (reference sequence). Trimming left V 2 bases short and J 3 bases short, with 12 bases between. The CDR3 is 15 residues long. The CDR3, as DNA: TGCGCCAGCAGTGAGGGGCCAGGGGGGACAGATACGCAGTATCTT. Its protein is CASSEGPGGTDTQYL.

This clonotype was detected only a few times. A much larger clone lies a single base off, so this may be a read error. The chain carries TRBV7-7 and TRBJ2-3; TRBD1 agrees at 7 bases. From germline, CDR1 is SSHAT and CDR2 FNYEAQ (reference sequence). The CDR3 runs 16 residues. The CDR3 reads CASSLGGAFNTDAQYF. CDR3 sequence (DNA): TGTGCTAGCAGCCTAGGGGGCGCGTTCAACACAGATGCGCAGTATTTT.